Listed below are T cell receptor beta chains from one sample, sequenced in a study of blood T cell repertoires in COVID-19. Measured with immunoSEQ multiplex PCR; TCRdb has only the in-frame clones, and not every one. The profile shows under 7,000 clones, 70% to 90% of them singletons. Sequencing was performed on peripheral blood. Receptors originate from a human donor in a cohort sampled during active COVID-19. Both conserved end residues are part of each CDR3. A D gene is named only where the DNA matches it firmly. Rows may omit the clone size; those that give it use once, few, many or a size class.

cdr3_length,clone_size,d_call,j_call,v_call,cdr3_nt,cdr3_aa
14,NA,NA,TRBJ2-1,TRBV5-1,TGCGCCTCGGGGGCGGGGGTGGACTACAATGAGCAGTTCTTC,CASGAGVDYNEQFF
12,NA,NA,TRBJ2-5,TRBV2,TGTGCCAGCACAGGGGCTCAAGAGACCCAGTACTTC,CASTGAQETQYF
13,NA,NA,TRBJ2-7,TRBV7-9,TGTGCCAGCAGCTTTCTACAGGGTGGCGAGCAGTACTTC,CASSFLQGGEQYF
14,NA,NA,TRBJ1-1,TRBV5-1,TGCGCCAGCAGCATCGATACAGGGAACACTGAAGCTTTCTTT,CASSIDTGNTEAFF
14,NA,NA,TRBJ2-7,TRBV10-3,TGTGCCATCAGTGAAGCGGAGGGGCTCCACGAGCAGTACTTC,CAISEAEGLHEQYF
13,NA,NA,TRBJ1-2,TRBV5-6,TGTGCCAGCAGCTTGTCAGGGGCCAATGGCTACACCTTC,CASSLSGANGYTF
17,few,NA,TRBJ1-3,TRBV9,TGTGCCAGCAGCGTATCCCGCGGCCAAAGCTCTGGAAACACCATATATTTT,CASSVSRGQSSGNTIYF
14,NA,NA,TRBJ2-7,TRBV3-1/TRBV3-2,TGTGCCAGCAGCCATTATGGACAGACATACGAGCAGTACTTC,CASSHYGQTYEQYF
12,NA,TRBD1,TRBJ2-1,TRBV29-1,TGCAGCGTCCGACCGGGACAGGGAAAGCAGTTCTTC,CSVRPGQGKQFF
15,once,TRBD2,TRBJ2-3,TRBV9,TGTGCCAGCAGCTCTAGCGGGGGTTTGGCAGATACGCAGTATTTT,CASSSSGGLADTQYF
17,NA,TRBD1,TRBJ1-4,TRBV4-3,TGCGCCAGCAGCCAAGAAACTCCCGGGACAGGGGGAGAAAAACTGTTTTTT,CASSQETPGTGGEKLFF
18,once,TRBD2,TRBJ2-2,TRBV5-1,TGCGCCAGCAGCTCACCGGGACTAGCGGGAGGCAACACCGGGGAGCTGTTTTTT,CASSSPGLAGGNTGELFF
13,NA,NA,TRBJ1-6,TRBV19,TGTGCCAGTAGAGACTCCGAAGGTTCACCCCTCCACTTT,CASRDSEGSPLHF
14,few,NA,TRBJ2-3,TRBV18,TGTGCCAGCTCCCAAAGCGGCGACACAGATACGCAGTATTTT,CASSQSGDTDTQYF
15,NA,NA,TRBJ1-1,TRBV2,TGTGCCAGCGATGTGGCAGGGGTGTCGAACACTGAAGCTTTCTTT,CASDVAGVSNTEAFF
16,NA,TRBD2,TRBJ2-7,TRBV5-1,TGCGCCAGCAGCCCAACGACTAGCGGGATCTCCTACGAGCAGTACTTC,CASSPTTSGISYEQYF
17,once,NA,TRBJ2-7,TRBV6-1,TGTGCCAGCAGTGAAGCGTGGGGGCTCGGGAGGCCAGGGGAGCAGTACTTC,CASSEAWGLGRPGEQYF
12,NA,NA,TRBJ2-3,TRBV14,TGTGCCAGCAGCCCCTTCACAGATACGCAGTATTTT,CASSPFTDTQYF
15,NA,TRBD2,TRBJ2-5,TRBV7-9,TGTGCCAGCAGCGCCAGACTAGCGGAACAAGAGACCCAGTACTTC,CASSARLAEQETQYF
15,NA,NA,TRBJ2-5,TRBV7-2,TGTGCCAGCAGCTTAGTAGGGACACAGAGGGAGACCCAGTACTTC,CASSLVGTQRETQYF
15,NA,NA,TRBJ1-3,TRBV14,TGTGCCAGCAGCCAAGGTTGGAGCTCTGGAAACACCATATATTTT,CASSQGWSSGNTIYF
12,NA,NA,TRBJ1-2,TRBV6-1,TGTGCCAGCAGTGAGGCAGCGTATGGCTACACCTTC,CASSEAAYGYTF
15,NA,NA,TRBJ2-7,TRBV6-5,TGTGCCAGCAGTTACCTGGGACGGTCCGCTCCGGAAGGGGGCTTC,CASSYLGRSAPEGGF
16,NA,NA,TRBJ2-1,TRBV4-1,TGCGCCAGCAGCGTCCCCGTCGGCGTCAACCGGAGTGAGCAGTTCTTC,CASSVPVGVNRSEQFF
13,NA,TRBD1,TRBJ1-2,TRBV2,TGTGCCAGTGGGACAGGGGGGTTCTATGGCTACACCTTC,CASGTGGFYGYTF
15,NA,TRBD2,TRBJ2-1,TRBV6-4,TGTGCCAGCAGTCCGGCTAGCGGGGGGGTGAATGAGCAGTTCTTC,CASSPASGGVNEQFF
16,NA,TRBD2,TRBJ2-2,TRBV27,TGTGCCAGCAGTTTTGGCTGGCGGGGGTGGGGCGGGGAGCTGTTTTTT,CASSFGWRGWGGELFF
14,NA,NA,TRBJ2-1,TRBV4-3,TGCGCCAGCAGCCAGGCCATGGAGCCGAATGAGCAGTTCTTC,CASSQAMEPNEQFF
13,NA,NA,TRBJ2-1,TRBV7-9,TGTGCCAGCAGCTTAGTGGGCAGATCAGAGCAGTTCTTC,CASSLVGRSEQFF
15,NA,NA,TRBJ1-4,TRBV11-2,TGTGCCAGCAGCTTACGCCGGGTAGGCAGTGAAAAACTGTTTTTT,CASSLRRVGSEKLFF
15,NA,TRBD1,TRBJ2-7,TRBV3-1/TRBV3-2,TGTGCCAGCAGCCAAGGCCCGGGACAGTCCTACGAGCAGTACTTC,CASSQGPGQSYEQYF
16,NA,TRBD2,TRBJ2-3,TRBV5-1,TGCGCCAGCAGCTTGGGTCTAGCGGCTTTCACAGATACGCAGTATTTT,CASSLGLAAFTDTQYF
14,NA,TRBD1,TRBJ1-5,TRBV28,TGTGCCAGCTTTCCCGGGACAGGGGTTCAGCCCCAGCATTTT,CASFPGTGVQPQHF
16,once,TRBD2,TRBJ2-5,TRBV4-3,TGCGCCAGCAGCCAAGATCTAGCGGGAGGGCGAGAGACCCAGTACTTC,CASSQDLAGGRETQYF
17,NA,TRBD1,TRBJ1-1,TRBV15,TGTGCCACCAGCAGCCGGGACAGGGGGACGTTGAACACTGAAGCTTTCTTT,CATSSRDRGTLNTEAFF
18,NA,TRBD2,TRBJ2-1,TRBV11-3,TGTGCCAGCAGCTTAGGGACCAGAGCGGGAGGGCTCTACAATGAGCAGTTCTTC,CASSLGTRAGGLYNEQFF
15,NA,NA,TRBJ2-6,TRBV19,TGTGCCAGTAGTATCATCGAGGTTGGGGCCAACGTCCTGACTTTC,CASSIIEVGANVLTF
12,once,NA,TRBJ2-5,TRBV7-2,TGTGCCAGCAGCTTAGGAGGGGGGACCCAGTACTTC,CASSLGGGTQYF
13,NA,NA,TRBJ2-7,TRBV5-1,TGCGCCAGCAGCTCGGACAACTCCTACGAGCAGTACTTC,CASSSDNSYEQYF
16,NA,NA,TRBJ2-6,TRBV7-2,TGTGCCAGCAGCTTAGCGGCAGGGGCCGGGGCCAACGTCCTGACTTTC,CASSLAAGAGANVLTF
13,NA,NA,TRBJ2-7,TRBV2,TGTGCCAGCAGTGCCCGACAAGTATACGAGCAGTACTTC,CASSARQVYEQYF
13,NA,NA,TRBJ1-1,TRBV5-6,TGTGCCAGCAAAGGACAAGAGAACACTGAAGCTTTCTTT,CASKGQENTEAFF
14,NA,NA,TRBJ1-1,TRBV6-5,TGTGCCAGCAACCTGGGCGGGGGAGGCACTGAAGCTTTCTTT,CASNLGGGGTEAFF
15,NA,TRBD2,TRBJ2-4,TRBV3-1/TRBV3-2,TGTGCCAGCAGCCACAGCAGCGGGAGGTTAAACATTCAGTACTTC,CASSHSSGRLNIQYF
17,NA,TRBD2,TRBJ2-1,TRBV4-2,TGTGCCAGCAGCCAAGAAGGAGGACTAGCGGGGAACAATGAGCAGTTCTTC,CASSQEGGLAGNNEQFF
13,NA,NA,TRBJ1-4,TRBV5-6,TGTGCCAGCAGCTTGGAAGGAGTTGAAAAACTGTTTTTT,CASSLEGVEKLFF
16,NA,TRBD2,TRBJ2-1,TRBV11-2,TGTGCCAGCAGCTTAGCCAGCGGGGGGGTTTTGGATGAGCAGTTCTTC,CASSLASGGVLDEQFF
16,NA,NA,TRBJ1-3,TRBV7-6,TGTGCCAGCAGCTCCCTTTCAGTCTCCTCTGGAAACACCATATATTTT,CASSSLSVSSGNTIYF
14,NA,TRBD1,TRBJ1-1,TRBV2,TGTGCCAGCAGGGAAGGACAGGTGAACACTGAAGCTTTCTTT,CASREGQVNTEAFF
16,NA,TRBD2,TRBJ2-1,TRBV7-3,TGTGCCAGCAGCTTAATTAGGGCTAGCGGGAGCAATGAGCAGTTCTTC,CASSLIRASGSNEQFF
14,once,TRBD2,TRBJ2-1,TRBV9,TGTGCCAGCAGCGTTGGACTAGCGGGAGTGTCTAAGTTCTTC,CASSVGLAGVSKFF
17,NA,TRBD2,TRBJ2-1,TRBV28,TGTGCCAGCAGTCCCACCGGTGGGACTAGCGGATACAATGAGCAGTTCTTC,CASSPTGGTSGYNEQFF